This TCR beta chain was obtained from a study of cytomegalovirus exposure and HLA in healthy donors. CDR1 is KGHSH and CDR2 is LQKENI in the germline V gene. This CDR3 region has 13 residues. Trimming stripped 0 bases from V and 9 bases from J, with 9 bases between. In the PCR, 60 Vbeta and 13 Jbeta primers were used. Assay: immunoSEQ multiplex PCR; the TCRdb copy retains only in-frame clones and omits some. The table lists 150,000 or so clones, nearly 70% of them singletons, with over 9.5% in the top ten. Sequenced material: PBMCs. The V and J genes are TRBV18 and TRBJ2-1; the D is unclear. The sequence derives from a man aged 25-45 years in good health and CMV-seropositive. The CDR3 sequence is CASSPPGGGEQFF. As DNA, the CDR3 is TGTGCCAGCTCACCACCAGGCGGTGGTGAGCAGTTCTTC. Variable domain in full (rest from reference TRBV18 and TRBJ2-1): NAGVMQNPRHLVRRRGQEARLRCSPMKGHSHVYWYRQLPEEGLKFMVYLQKENIIDESGMPKERFSAEFPKEGPSILRIQQVVRGDSAAYFCASSPPGGGEQFFGPGTRLTVL.